A single T cell receptor (beta chain) is shown here with its context. Its antigen is unidentified. The method was immunoSEQ multiplex PCR; TCRdb's version includes in-frame clones alone and lacks a portion of them. The data contain around 100,000 clones, under 85% of them singletons. This sample is drawn from a study of radiotherapy plus CTLA-4 blockade in lung cancer. Study-wide background: Of the patients, about 17% showed objective responses and 31% attained disease control. General observations from the study: TCR clones of tumor origin grew in blood after radiotherapy plus ipilimumab.

Germline CDR1 is SQVTM and CDR2 is ANQGSEA. The CDR3 totals 17 residues. V lost 4 bases to trimming and J lost 0 bases, with 19 bases between them. This specimen consisted of peripheral blood, obtained from a patient treated with radiotherapy plus ipilimumab. The chain combines TRBV29-1 with TRBJ2-1; perhaps TRBD1 as D (5 bases). The receptor was derived from a human donor with non-small cell lung cancer who had a partial response to radiotherapy plus ipilimumab. Some clones in this sample may be carry-over from other donors' samples. Here the CDR3 reads CSVAVQGAFSSYNEQFF. DNA for the CDR3: TGCAGCGTTGCAGTGCAGGGCGCATTCAGCTCCTACAATGAGCAGTTCTTC.